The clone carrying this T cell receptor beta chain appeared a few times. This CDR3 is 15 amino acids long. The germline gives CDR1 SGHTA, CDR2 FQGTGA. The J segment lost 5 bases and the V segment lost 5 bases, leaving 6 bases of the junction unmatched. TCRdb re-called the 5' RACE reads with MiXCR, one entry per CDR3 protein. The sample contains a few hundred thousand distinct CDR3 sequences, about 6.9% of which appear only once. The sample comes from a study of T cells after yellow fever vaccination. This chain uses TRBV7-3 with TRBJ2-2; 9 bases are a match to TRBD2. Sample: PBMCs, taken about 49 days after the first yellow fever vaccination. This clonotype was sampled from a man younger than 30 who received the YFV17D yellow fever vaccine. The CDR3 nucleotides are TGTGCCAGCAGCCGCGGGGGGGCCTCGACCGGGGAGCTGTTTTTT. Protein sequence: CASSRGGASTGELFF. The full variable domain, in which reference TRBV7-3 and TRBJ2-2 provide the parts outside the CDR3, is GAGVSQTPSNKVTEKGKYVELRCDPISGHTALYWYRQSLGQGPEFLIYFQGTGAADDSGLPNDRFFAVRPEGSVSTLKIQRTERGDSAVYLCASSRGGASTGELFFGEGSRLTVL.